Sequencing of this TCR beta chain was carried out in a study of human T cells and chemical hapten exposure. Looking at the study overall: The use of 2% DPC on approximately 2 cm by approximately 2 cm of upper inner arm skin constituted sensitization.

The time point here: pre-sensitization, week 0. Treatment denoted: therapeutic diphenylcyclopropenone sensitization with weekly scalp DPC. This CDR3 comprises 12 residues. The ends were cut back, 5 bases at V and 9 bases at J, with 13 bases in the middle. One entry per CDR3 protein results from TCRdb running MiXCR on the RACE reads. The table includes some 60,000 distinct CDR3 sequences, around 11% detected once. The J gene is TRBJ1-1, the V gene TRBV12-3 or TRBV12-4; TRBD1 is a possible D gene (6 bases). The sequence was obtained from a woman aged 40 to 50 with alopecia areata. Some clones in this sample may be carry-over from other donors' samples. The material sequenced was whole blood, taken in connection with sensitization to the hapten diphenylcyclopropenone (DPC). CDR3 sequence: CASSDRYLKAFF. In DNA form, the CDR3 reads TGTGCCAGCAGTGACAGGTATCTTAAAGCTTTCTTT.